This TCR beta chain is drawn from a study of early T cells in non-severe SARS-CoV-2 infection. Across the study: Sequencing input comprised bulk RNA from unsorted whole blood; chain pairing was not available. General study findings and limits: Anti-spike CD8 responses were favored in VDJdb matching, and private and CD4 specificities were missed.

This CDR3 has 14 amino acids. Germline V gives CDR1 DFQATT, CDR2 SNEGSKA (reference sequence). This clonotype was observed many times. What it recognizes is unknown. The protocol attached unique molecular identifiers to individual cDNA molecules. One entry per CDR3 protein results from TCRdb running MiXCR on the 5' RACE reads. The sample shows about 98,000 distinct CDR3 sequences, 13% of them seen only once. V usage is TRBV20-1 and J usage is TRBJ2-1; TRBD2 matches 9 bases. Input material: whole blood. This receptor was identified in an adult who was a healthcare worker with PCR-confirmed SARS-CoV-2 infection or an uninfected control (not recorded which). The CDR3 DNA follows: TGCAGCCGATTAGCGGGGGCTACCTACAATGAGCAGTTCTTC. This translates into CSRLAGATYNEQFF.